This TCR beta chain was captured in a study of beta chain features in type 1 diabetes. Turning to the study itself: Investigators examined more than 90 million sorted cells across all samples. Findings and caveats of the study: Type 1 diabetes patients had TCRB CDR3s that were shorter (moderately but significantly so) in all four CD4+ subsets. High TCR expression in some cells could lead to their over-representation in cDNA sequencing.

CDR1 and CDR2 from the germline V gene are LNHDA and SQIVND (reference sequence). This CDR3 has 13 amino acids. V was cut by 3 bases and J by 9 bases, with 14 bases left in between. Every bit of the isolated RNA underwent reverse transcription, so sequencing read expressed TCRB transcripts. TCRdb's copy holds only in-frame clones and misses some; the assay was immunoSEQ multiplex PCR. Of about 22,000 clones listed, more than 45% are singletons. In its sample, this clone was seen a few times. Its antigen remains unknown. The receptor was isolated from a man younger than 35 with type 1 diabetes. Material: stem cell memory CD4+ T cells from blood. The chain combines TRBV19 with TRBJ1-1; tentatively, D is TRBD1 (5 bases). This chain's CDR3 is CASSILTADKAFF. CDR3 sequence (DNA): TGTGCCAGTAGTATCTTGACCGCGGACAAAGCTTTCTTT.